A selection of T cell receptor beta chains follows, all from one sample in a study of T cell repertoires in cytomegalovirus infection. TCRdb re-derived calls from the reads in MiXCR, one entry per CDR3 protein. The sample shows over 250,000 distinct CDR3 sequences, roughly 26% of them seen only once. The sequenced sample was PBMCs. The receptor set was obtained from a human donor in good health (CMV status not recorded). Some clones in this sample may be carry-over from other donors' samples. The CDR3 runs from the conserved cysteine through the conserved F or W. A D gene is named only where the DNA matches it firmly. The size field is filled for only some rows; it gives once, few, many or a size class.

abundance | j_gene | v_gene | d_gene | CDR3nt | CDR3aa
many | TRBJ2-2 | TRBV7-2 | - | TGTGCCAGCAGCTCGACATCAATCCCCCCTCGCACCGGGGAGCTGTTTTTT | CASSSTSIPPRTGELFF
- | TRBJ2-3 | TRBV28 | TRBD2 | TGTGCCAGCAGTCCCGCCCCGGGAGGGCTCACAGATACGCAGTATTTT | CASSPAPGGLTDTQYF
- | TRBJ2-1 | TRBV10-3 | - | TGTGCCATCACCCCCTTCCAGAGCTCCTACAATGAGCAGTTCTTC | CAITPFQSSYNEQFF
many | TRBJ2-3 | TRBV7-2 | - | TGTGCCAGCAGCTTCTCGGGGTCGTGGCAGATTAGCACAGATACGCAGTATTTT | CASSFSGSWQISTDTQYF
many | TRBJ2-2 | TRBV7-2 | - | TGTGCCAGCAGCTTAGCAGGTCCCGGGGAGCTGTTTTTT | CASSLAGPGELFF
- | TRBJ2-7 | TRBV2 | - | TGTGCCAGCAGTGAACAGGAAACCTCCTACGAGCAGTACTTC | CASSEQETSYEQYF
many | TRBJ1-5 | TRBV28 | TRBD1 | TGTGCCAGCAGTCCCCGCGTTGGGACAGCAGATCAGCCCCAGCATTTT | CASSPRVGTADQPQHF
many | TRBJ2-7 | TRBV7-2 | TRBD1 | TGTGCCAGCAGCATAGGACAGGATAGGGAGCAGTACTTC | CASSIGQDREQYF
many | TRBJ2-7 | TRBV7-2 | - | TGTGCCAGCAGCTCCACCGGGACTGGTTTCTTGAAGCAGTACTTC | CASSSTGTGFLKQYF
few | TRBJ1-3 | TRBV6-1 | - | TGTGCCAGCACCCCAGAGGCAGGGGCTGGAAACACCATATATTTT | CASTPEAGAGNTIYF
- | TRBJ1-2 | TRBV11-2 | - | TGTGCCAGCAGCTTAGAGTCCGTTAACTATGGCTACACCTTC | CASSLESVNYGYTF
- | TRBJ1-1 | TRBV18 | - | TGTGCCAGCTCACCCTCGAAGAACACTGAAGCTTTCTTT | CASSPSKNTEAFF
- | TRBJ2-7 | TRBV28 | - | TGTGCCAGCAGTTTGGGTGGAAGGGTCGGTTCCGAGCAGTACTTC | CASSLGGRVGSEQYF
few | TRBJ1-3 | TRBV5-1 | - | TGCGCCAGCAGCCAAGGACAGTACTCTGGAAACACCATATATTTT | CASSQGQYSGNTIYF
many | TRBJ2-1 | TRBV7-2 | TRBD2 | TGTGCCAGCAGCACGAGCAAGGTCAGGGCGGGACTAGCGGGTGCCGTCGGGAAGCAGTTCTTC | CASSTSKVRAGLAGAVGKQFF
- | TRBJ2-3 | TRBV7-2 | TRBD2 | TGTGCCAGCAGCTTAGCGATGCTAGCGGGCACAGATACGCAGTATTTT | CASSLAMLAGTDTQYF
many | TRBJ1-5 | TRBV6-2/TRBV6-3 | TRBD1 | TGTGCCAGCAGACAACAGGGGGGATATAGCAATCAGCCCCAGCATTTT | CASRQQGGYSNQPQHF
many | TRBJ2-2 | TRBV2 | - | TGTGCCAGCAGAGAGGGGGTTGGGACCGGGGAGCTGTTTTTT | CASREGVGTGELFF
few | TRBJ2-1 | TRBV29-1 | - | TGCAGCGTTGGGGCCACCAATGAGCAGTTCTTC | CSVGATNEQFF
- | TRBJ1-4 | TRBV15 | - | TGTGCCACCGGACCCGGGCGGGCAACTAATGAAAAACTGTTTTTT | CATGPGRATNEKLFF
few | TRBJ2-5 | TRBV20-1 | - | TGCAGTGCCAGGGGCAGTCAAGAGACCCAGTACTTC | CSARGSQETQYF
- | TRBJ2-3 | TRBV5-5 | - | TGTGCCAGCAGCTTGACCCTGCGGGGGACTGGGGGCGGCACAGATACGCAGTATTTT | CASSLTLRGTGGGTDTQYF
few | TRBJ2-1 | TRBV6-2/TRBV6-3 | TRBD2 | TGTGCCAGCAAAAGCGGACTAGCAAATAACAATGAGCAGTTCTTC | CASKSGLANNNEQFF
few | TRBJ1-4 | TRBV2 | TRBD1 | TGTGCCAGCACTGGTCCCGGGACAGGGACCCTTAATGAAAAACTGTTTTTT | CASTGPGTGTLNEKLFF
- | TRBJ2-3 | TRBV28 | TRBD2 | TGTGCCAGCAGAGAGTGGGGGGGGAAGGGAGATACGCAGTATTTT | CASREWGGKGDTQYF
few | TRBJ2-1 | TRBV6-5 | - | TGTGCCAGCAGCCGACCGGGACTAGGGACAGTCCATGAGCAGTTCTTC | CASSRPGLGTVHEQFF
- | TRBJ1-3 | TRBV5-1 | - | TGCGCCAGCAGCTTGACAGGGATCGGCTCTGGAAACACCATATATTTT | CASSLTGIGSGNTIYF
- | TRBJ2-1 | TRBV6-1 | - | TGTGCCAGCAGTTCCCCAGCAAGCGGCAATGAGCAGTTCTTC | CASSSPASGNEQFF
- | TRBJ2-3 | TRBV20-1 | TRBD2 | TGCAGTGCTAGAGATCCCGGGGGGGGCCGCACAGATACGCAGTATTTT | CSARDPGGGRTDTQYF
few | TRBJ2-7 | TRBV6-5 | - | TGTGCCAGCAGTTCCCTAGCTGTAGGCTACGAGCAGTACTTC | CASSSLAVGYEQYF
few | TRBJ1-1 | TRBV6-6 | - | TGTGCCAGCAGTCCTCAGAGTTACTCTGAAGCTTTCTTT | CASSPQSYSEAFF
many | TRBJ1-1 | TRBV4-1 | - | TGCGCCAGCAGCCAAGAACCAGCCAACACTGAAGCTTTCTTT | CASSQEPANTEAFF
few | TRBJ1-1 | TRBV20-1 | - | TGCAGTGCTGAGGACGGCCCGAACACTGAAGCTTTCTTT | CSAEDGPNTEAFF
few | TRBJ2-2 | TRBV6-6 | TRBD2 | TGTGCCAGCGCCCGTCCCGGGACTAGCGGGCCCGGGGAGCTGTTTTTT | CASARPGTSGPGELFF
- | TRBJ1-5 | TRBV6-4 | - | TGTGCCAGCAGTGAAGAACAGAATCAGCCCCAGCATTTT | CASSEEQNQPQHF
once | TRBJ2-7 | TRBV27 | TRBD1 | TGTGCCAGCAGTACCTCTGGGACAGGGCGCGAGCAGTACTTC | CASSTSGTGREQYF
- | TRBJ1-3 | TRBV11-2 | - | TGTGCCAGCAGCTTAAGGACAGCTGGAAACACCATATATTTT | CASSLRTAGNTIYF
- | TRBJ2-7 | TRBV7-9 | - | TGTGCCAGCAGCTTAGAGGGGGAATGGTTGGAGGGCTTCGTCTTC | CASSLEGEWLEGFVF
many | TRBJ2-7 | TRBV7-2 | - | TGTGCCAGCAGCTTAGTGGGGGGGCTAGCTAGAGACTCCTACGAGCAGTACTTC | CASSLVGGLARDSYEQYF
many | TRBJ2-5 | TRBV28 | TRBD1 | TGTGCCAGCAGGCCGGGGACAGGGGTAGAGACCCAGTACTTC | CASRPGTGVETQYF
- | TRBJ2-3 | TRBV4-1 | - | TGTGCCAGCAGCCAAGTCTGGGGCAGTAGCACAGATACGCAGTATTTT | CASSQVWGSSTDTQYF
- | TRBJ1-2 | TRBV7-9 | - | TGTGCCAGCAGCTTAGGGAGACAGGCGTATGGCTACACCTTC | CASSLGRQAYGYTF
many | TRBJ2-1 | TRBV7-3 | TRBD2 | TGTGCCAGCAGCTTAGCGGGAGGGCCCGATGAGCAGTTCTTC | CASSLAGGPDEQFF
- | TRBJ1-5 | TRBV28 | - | TGTGCCAGCACCTCGGGGGGCTTTCGGGGCAATCAGCCCCAGCATTTT | CASTSGGFRGNQPQHF
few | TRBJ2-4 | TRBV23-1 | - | TGCGCCAGGGGGGACGGAGGAAATGCACCAAAAAACATTCAGTACTTC | CARGDGGNAPKNIQYF
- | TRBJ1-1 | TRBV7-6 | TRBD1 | TGTGCCAGCAGCTTTGGACAGGGCCCTATGAACACTGAAGCTTTCTTT | CASSFGQGPMNTEAFF
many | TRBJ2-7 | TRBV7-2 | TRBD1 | TGTGCCAGCAGCACAAACTCCTGGACAGGGGGCATAAACGAGCAGTACTTC | CASSTNSWTGGINEQYF
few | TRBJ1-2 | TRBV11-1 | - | TGTGCCAGCAGCCCGCAACGCCGGGGGGTCGGATATGGCTACACCTTC | CASSPQRRGVGYGYTF
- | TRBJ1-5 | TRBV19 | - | TGTGCCAGTACCTCCGGGACACATAGCAATCAGCCCCAGCATTTT | CASTSGTHSNQPQHF
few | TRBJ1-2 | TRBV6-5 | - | TGTGCCAGCAGTGACAGGACCGTCTATGGCTACACCTTC | CASSDRTVYGYTF
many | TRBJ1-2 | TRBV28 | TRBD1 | TGTGCCAGCAGTCCCCCACAGGGGATAGGAGGCTACACCTTC | CASSPPQGIGGYTF
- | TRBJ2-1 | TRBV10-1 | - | TGCGCCAGCAGTACTCACCAGGCCTCCTACAATGAGCAGTTCTTC | CASSTHQASYNEQFF
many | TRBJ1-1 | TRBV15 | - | TGTGCCACCAGCAGAGAGGGGGGGAACACTGAAGCTTTCTTT | CATSREGGNTEAFF
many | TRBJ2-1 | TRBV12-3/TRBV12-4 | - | TGTGCCAGCAGTTCCCGGTACAATGAGCAGTTCTTC | CASSSRYNEQFF
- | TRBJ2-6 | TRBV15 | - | TGTGCCACCAGCGCGTCGACATCTGGGGCCAACGTCCTGACTTTC | CATSASTSGANVLTF
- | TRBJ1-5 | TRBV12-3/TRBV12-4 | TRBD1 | TGTGCCAGCAGTTTCGCGCAGGGGGGAGGACCCCAGCATTTT | CASSFAQGGGPQHF
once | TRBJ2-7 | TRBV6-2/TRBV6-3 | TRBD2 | TGTGCCAGCACGTCGGGAGGGCCGTACGAGCAGTACTTC | CASTSGGPYEQYF
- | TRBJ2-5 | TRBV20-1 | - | TGCAGTGCTACCGACAGATACCAAGAGACCCAGTACTTC | CSATDRYQETQYF
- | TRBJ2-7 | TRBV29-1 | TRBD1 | TGCAGCGTGAGACAGGGTCCCTACGAGCAGTACTTC | CSVRQGPYEQYF
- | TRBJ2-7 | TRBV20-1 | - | TGCAGTGCTAAACCCGGGACTTCCTACGAGCAGTACTTC | CSAKPGTSYEQYF